Listed below are T cell receptor beta chains from one sample, sequenced in a study of CD8 T cells in ankylosing spondylitis. TCRdb processed the 5' RACE reads anew with MiXCR; each CDR3 protein has one entry. The sample lists roughly 230,000 distinct CDR3 sequences, roughly a tenth occurring once. Sequences were obtained from blood, either unsorted or a sorted T cell fraction (not recorded which). These receptors originate from a male donor with ankylosing spondylitis or in good health (not recorded which). Both conserved end residues are part of each CDR3. A D gene is named only where the DNA matches it firmly. Size is omitted from some rows. Given values are once, few, many or a class for expanded clones.

v_call: TRBV20-1; clone_size: few; j_call: TRBJ2-7; d_call: -; cdr3_aa: CSARAGGGNSYEQYF; cdr3_nt: TGCAGTGCTAGAGCAGGAGGCGGCAACTCCTACGAGCAGTACTTC
v_call: TRBV25-1; clone_size: -; j_call: TRBJ2-5; d_call: -; cdr3_aa: CASSEYQGQETQYF; cdr3_nt: TGTGCCAGCAGTGAATACCAGGGTCAAGAGACCCAGTACTTC
v_call: TRBV3-1; clone_size: many; j_call: TRBJ2-1; d_call: -; cdr3_aa: CASSQDGTVRQFF; cdr3_nt: TGTGCCAGCAGCCAAGACGGGACGGTCAGACAGTTCTTC
v_call: TRBV5-1; clone_size: few; j_call: TRBJ1-1; d_call: -; cdr3_aa: CASSPVGSTEAFF; cdr3_nt: TGCGCCAGCAGCCCCGTAGGGAGCACTGAAGCTTTCTTT
v_call: TRBV2; clone_size: many; j_call: TRBJ1-2; d_call: -; cdr3_aa: CASTVSPQNYGYTF; cdr3_nt: TGTGCCAGCACGGTCAGTCCTCAGAACTATGGCTACACCTTC
v_call: TRBV12-2; clone_size: -; j_call: TRBJ2-1; d_call: -; cdr3_aa: CASRLGLLYHCSYNEQFF; cdr3_nt: -
v_call: TRBV15; clone_size: -; j_call: TRBJ2-5; d_call: -; cdr3_aa: CATSTLYQETQYF; cdr3_nt: TGTGCCACCAGCACCTTGTACCAAGAGACCCAGTACTTC
v_call: TRBV10-3; clone_size: many; j_call: TRBJ2-3; d_call: TRBD2; cdr3_aa: CAISGTSGVRDTQYF; cdr3_nt: TGTGCCATCAGTGGGACTAGCGGAGTAAGGGATACGCAGTATTTT
v_call: TRBV3-1; clone_size: many; j_call: TRBJ1-1; d_call: -; cdr3_aa: CASSQEYGNTEAFF; cdr3_nt: TGTGCCAGCAGCCAAGAGTACGGGAACACTGAAGCTTTCTTT
v_call: TRBV20-1; clone_size: many; j_call: TRBJ1-6; d_call: TRBD1; cdr3_aa: CSVGTGRPQMGSPLHF; cdr3_nt: TGCAGTGTCGGGACAGGGAGGCCACAGATGGGTTCACCCCTCCACTTT
v_call: TRBV12-3/TRBV12-4; clone_size: many; j_call: TRBJ2-2; d_call: -; cdr3_aa: CASRVSGGASGELFF; cdr3_nt: TGTGCCAGCAGGGTTTCAGGGGGGGCGTCCGGGGAGCTGTTTTTT
v_call: TRBV19; clone_size: few; j_call: TRBJ2-2; d_call: TRBD2; cdr3_aa: CASTLGGAGGGPGELFF; cdr3_nt: TGTGCCAGTACTCTCGGAGGGGCGGGAGGCGGACCCGGGGAGCTGTTTTTT
v_call: TRBV12-3/TRBV12-4; clone_size: -; j_call: TRBJ2-3; d_call: -; cdr3_aa: CASSLVVLAQYF; cdr3_nt: TGTGCCAGCAGTTTAGTCGTACTGGCGCAGTATTTT
v_call: TRBV7-7; clone_size: -; j_call: TRBJ2-7; d_call: TRBD2; cdr3_aa: CASSPGTSASYEQYF; cdr3_nt: TGTGCCAGCAGCCCGGGGACTAGCGCCTCCTACGAGCAGTACTTC
v_call: TRBV3-1; clone_size: many; j_call: TRBJ2-3; d_call: TRBD2; cdr3_aa: CASSQDLTSGGIGDTQYF; cdr3_nt: TGTGCCAGCAGCCAAGATCTGACTAGCGGGGGGATAGGGGATACGCAGTATTTT
v_call: TRBV4-1; clone_size: many; j_call: TRBJ2-1; d_call: TRBD2; cdr3_aa: CASSQVTSGRDNEQFF; cdr3_nt: TGCGCCAGCAGCCAAGTAACTAGCGGGAGGGACAATGAGCAGTTCTTC
v_call: TRBV10-3; clone_size: many; j_call: TRBJ2-1; d_call: -; cdr3_aa: CAISGGREAYNEQFF; cdr3_nt: TGTGCCATCAGTGGGGGAAGGGAGGCCTACAATGAGCAGTTCTTC
v_call: TRBV10-3; clone_size: few; j_call: TRBJ2-7; d_call: -; cdr3_aa: CAISVRSYEQYF; cdr3_nt: TGTGCCATCAGTGTTCGCTCCTACGAGCAGTACTTC
v_call: TRBV11-2; clone_size: few; j_call: TRBJ2-1; d_call: -; cdr3_aa: CASTDVLEEFF; cdr3_nt: TGTGCCAGCACCGATGTACTAGAGGAGTTCTTC
v_call: TRBV9; clone_size: -; j_call: TRBJ2-2; d_call: -; cdr3_aa: CASSVEWGAGNTGELFF; cdr3_nt: TGTGCCAGCAGCGTTGAGTGGGGCGCCGGGAACACCGGGGAGCTGTTTTTT
v_call: TRBV11-2; clone_size: -; j_call: TRBJ2-1; d_call: -; cdr3_aa: CASSLDGVQGGTLWNEQFF; cdr3_nt: TGTGCCAGCAGCTTAGATGGGGTTCAGGGGGGGACCTTATGGAATGAGCAGTTCTTC
v_call: TRBV7-2; clone_size: -; j_call: TRBJ2-3; d_call: TRBD2; cdr3_aa: CASSLGAGVGTDTQYF; cdr3_nt: TGTGCCAGCAGCTTAGGGGCGGGGGTTGGCACAGATACGCAGTATTTT
v_call: TRBV3-1; clone_size: many; j_call: TRBJ1-2; d_call: -; cdr3_aa: CASSQGPPGFGYTF; cdr3_nt: TGTGCCAGCAGCCAAGGACCCCCAGGCTTCGGCTACACCTTC
v_call: TRBV20-1; clone_size: many; j_call: TRBJ2-7; d_call: -; cdr3_aa: CSARLPGPTYEQYF; cdr3_nt: TGCAGTGCTAGATTACCGGGACCCACCTACGAGCAGTACTTC
v_call: TRBV3-1; clone_size: few; j_call: TRBJ1-1; d_call: TRBD1; cdr3_aa: CASSLQTGLNTEAFF; cdr3_nt: TGTGCCAGCAGCCTTCAGACAGGGTTAAACACTGAAGCTTTCTTT
v_call: TRBV27; clone_size: many; j_call: TRBJ2-7; d_call: -; cdr3_aa: CASSSPRDNGIYEQYF; cdr3_nt: TGTGCCAGCAGTTCCCCGAGGGACAATGGGATCTACGAGCAGTACTTC
v_call: TRBV7-2; clone_size: -; j_call: TRBJ2-1; d_call: -; cdr3_aa: CASGQGGARNEQFF; cdr3_nt: TGTGCCAGTGGACAGGGAGGGGCTAGGAATGAGCAGTTCTTC
v_call: TRBV5-1; clone_size: many; j_call: TRBJ2-5; d_call: TRBD2; cdr3_aa: CASSLLAGGQETQYF; cdr3_nt: TGCGCCAGCAGCTTGCTAGCGGGGGGCCAAGAGACCCAGTACTTC
v_call: TRBV4-1; clone_size: few; j_call: TRBJ2-3; d_call: -; cdr3_aa: CASSQVGGTTDTQYF; cdr3_nt: TGCGCCAGCAGCCAAGTCGGGGGAACCACAGATACGCAGTATTTT
v_call: TRBV18; clone_size: -; j_call: TRBJ2-1; d_call: -; cdr3_aa: CASSPRDWGEQFF; cdr3_nt: TGTGCCAGCTCACCTCGGGACTGGGGTGAGCAGTTCTTC
v_call: TRBV24-1; clone_size: many; j_call: TRBJ2-3; d_call: -; cdr3_aa: CATSDSPDTDTQYF; cdr3_nt: TGTGCCACCAGTGATTCGCCAGACACAGATACGCAGTATTTT
v_call: TRBV20-1; clone_size: many; j_call: TRBJ2-1; d_call: -; cdr3_aa: CSARDVQGGNEQFF; cdr3_nt: TGCAGTGCTAGAGATGTACAGGGTGGGAATGAGCAGTTCTTC
v_call: TRBV12-3/TRBV12-4; clone_size: many; j_call: TRBJ2-2; d_call: TRBD1; cdr3_aa: CASSPTHGQGWTGELFF; cdr3_nt: TGTGCCAGCAGTCCAACCCATGGACAGGGGTGGACCGGGGAGCTGTTTTTT
v_call: TRBV7-9; clone_size: -; j_call: TRBJ2-1; d_call: -; cdr3_aa: CASSLVFSNEQFF; cdr3_nt: TGTGCCAGCAGCCTCGTGTTCTCCAATGAGCAGTTCTTC
v_call: TRBV5-5; clone_size: many; j_call: TRBJ1-2; d_call: -; cdr3_aa: CASSSFRLDSNYGYTF; cdr3_nt: TGTGCCAGCAGCTCCTTTCGATTGGATTCTAACTATGGCTACACCTTC
v_call: TRBV16; clone_size: many; j_call: TRBJ1-1; d_call: TRBD1; cdr3_aa: CASSQRDRQGTEAFF; cdr3_nt: TGTGCCAGCAGCCAACGAGATCGACAGGGCACTGAAGCTTTCTTT
v_call: TRBV12-3/TRBV12-4; clone_size: few; j_call: TRBJ1-1; d_call: TRBD1; cdr3_aa: CASSSRQGANTEAFF; cdr3_nt: TGTGCCAGCAGTTCGCGACAGGGCGCGAACACTGAAGCTTTCTTT
v_call: TRBV10-3; clone_size: -; j_call: TRBJ2-7; d_call: TRBD2; cdr3_aa: CAITGGERGDFEQYF; cdr3_nt: TGTGCCATCACCGGGGGGGAGCGGGGGGACTTCGAGCAGTACTTC
v_call: TRBV7-2; clone_size: many; j_call: TRBJ1-5; d_call: -; cdr3_aa: CASSLEAVNPNQPQHF; cdr3_nt: TGTGCCAGCAGCTTAGAGGCAGTCAATCCCAATCAGCCCCAGCATTTT
v_call: TRBV6-5; clone_size: -; j_call: TRBJ2-5; d_call: -; cdr3_aa: CASSYTPGTPQETQYF; cdr3_nt: TGTGCCAGCAGTTACACTCCCGGGACACCCCAAGAGACCCAGTACTTC
v_call: TRBV7-2; clone_size: few; j_call: TRBJ2-1; d_call: -; cdr3_aa: CASSLGTLRNEQFF; cdr3_nt: TGTGCCAGCAGCTTAGGTACACTTCGGAATGAGCAGTTCTTC
v_call: TRBV7-2; clone_size: many; j_call: TRBJ2-3; d_call: TRBD2; cdr3_aa: CASSPREGRVTDTQYF; cdr3_nt: TGTGCCAGCAGCCCCCGGGAGGGCAGGGTCACAGATACGCAGTATTTT
v_call: TRBV11-2; clone_size: -; j_call: TRBJ2-3; d_call: -; cdr3_aa: CASALYWTTQYF; cdr3_nt: TGTGCCAGCGCCCTTTATTGGACTACGCAGTATTTT
v_call: TRBV29-1; clone_size: many; j_call: TRBJ1-1; d_call: TRBD1; cdr3_aa: CSVGSGQNRPEAFF; cdr3_nt: TGCAGCGTTGGGTCGGGACAGAACAGACCCGAAGCTTTCTTT
v_call: TRBV3-1; clone_size: many; j_call: TRBJ2-3; d_call: -; cdr3_aa: CASSQARATQYF; cdr3_nt: TGTGCCAGCAGCCAAGCTCGGGCGACGCAGTATTTT
v_call: TRBV3-1; clone_size: many; j_call: TRBJ2-2; d_call: TRBD2; cdr3_aa: CASSQPSGANTGELFF; cdr3_nt: TGTGCCAGCAGCCAACCAAGCGGGGCGAACACCGGGGAGCTGTTTTTT
v_call: TRBV4-1; clone_size: many; j_call: TRBJ2-6; d_call: TRBD1; cdr3_aa: CASSQAQGAYGANVLTF; cdr3_nt: TGCGCCAGCAGCCAAGCCCAGGGGGCCTACGGGGCCAACGTCCTGACTTTC
v_call: TRBV10-3; clone_size: many; j_call: TRBJ2-2; d_call: -; cdr3_aa: CAITAEVNTGELFF; cdr3_nt: TGTGCCATCACGGCGGAGGTGAACACCGGGGAGCTGTTTTTT
v_call: TRBV20-1; clone_size: many; j_call: TRBJ1-2; d_call: -; cdr3_aa: CSAQSGPNYGYTF; cdr3_nt: TGCAGTGCTCAATCGGGACCAAACTATGGCTACACCTTC
v_call: TRBV6-5; clone_size: few; j_call: TRBJ1-1; d_call: -; cdr3_aa: CASRGLETEAFF; cdr3_nt: TGTGCCAGCAGGGGGTTGGAGACTGAAGCTTTCTTT
v_call: TRBV5-1; clone_size: few; j_call: TRBJ1-4; d_call: -; cdr3_aa: CASSLGRPNEKLFF; cdr3_nt: TGCGCCAGCAGCTTGGGCAGGCCTAATGAAAAACTGTTTTTT
v_call: TRBV11-2; clone_size: many; j_call: TRBJ1-5; d_call: -; cdr3_aa: CASSLSSPVGQPQHF; cdr3_nt: TGTGCCAGCAGCTTATCCTCACCCGTGGGTCAGCCCCAGCATTTT
v_call: TRBV5-1; clone_size: many; j_call: TRBJ2-1; d_call: -; cdr3_aa: CASSSREGGNEQFF; cdr3_nt: TGCGCCAGCAGCTCCCGCGAAGGAGGCAATGAGCAGTTCTTC
v_call: TRBV28; clone_size: -; j_call: TRBJ2-5; d_call: TRBD1; cdr3_aa: CAMSPGTGYQETQYF; cdr3_nt: TGTGCCATGAGCCCCGGGACAGGGTATCAAGAGACCCAGTACTTC
v_call: TRBV9; clone_size: many; j_call: TRBJ1-1; d_call: -; cdr3_aa: CASSANGEGTEAFF; cdr3_nt: TGTGCCAGCAGCGCGAACGGAGAAGGCACTGAAGCTTTCTTT
v_call: TRBV15; clone_size: many; j_call: TRBJ1-5; d_call: -; cdr3_aa: CATSRDKMRNGNQPQHF; cdr3_nt: TGTGCCACCAGCAGAGATAAGATGCGGAATGGCAATCAGCCCCAGCATTTT